Described below is a single T cell receptor (beta chain) sequence and its context. In germline, CDR1 is LGHNA, CDR2 YNFKEQ. The CDR3 contains 19 residues. The sample belongs to a study of T cells expressing NK-cell markers. Study details: TCR beta repertoires came from sorted CD3+CD56+NKG2C+, CD3+CD56+NKG2C- and CD3+CD56-NKG2C+ T cells.

Reanalyzing the 5' RACE reads, TCRdb keeps one entry per CDR3 protein, without DNA. This sample's clone table lists 150,000 to 180,000 distinct CDR3 sequences. This TCR was recovered from a woman between 45 and 60 years old in good health. The gene calls are TRBV4-2 and TRBJ1-6. Sequenced sample: blood T cells: a sorted CD56 or NKG2C T cell subset, CD4+ or CD8+ T cells, or bulk PBMC T cells (not recorded which). The CDR3 sequence: CASSRDREGYPLNNSPLHF.